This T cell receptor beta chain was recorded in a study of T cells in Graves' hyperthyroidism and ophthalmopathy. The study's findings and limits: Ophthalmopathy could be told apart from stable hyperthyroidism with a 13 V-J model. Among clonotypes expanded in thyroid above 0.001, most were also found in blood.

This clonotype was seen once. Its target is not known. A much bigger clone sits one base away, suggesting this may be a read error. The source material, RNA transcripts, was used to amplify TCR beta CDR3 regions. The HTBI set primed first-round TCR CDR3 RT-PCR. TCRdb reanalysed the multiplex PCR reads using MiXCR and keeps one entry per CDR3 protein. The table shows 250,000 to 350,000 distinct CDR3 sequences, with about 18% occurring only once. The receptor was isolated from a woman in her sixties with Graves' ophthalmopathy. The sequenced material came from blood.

The CDR3 bases are TGTGCCAGCCGTTTATACAGCAAAAACATTCAGTACTTC. The encoded protein is CASRLYSKNIQYF. The rearrangement links TRBV28 to TRBJ2-4; no reliable D call. Germline V gene data show CDR1 as MDHEN and CDR2 as SYDVKM. The CDR3 is made up of 13 amino acids.